This entry features one T cell receptor (beta chain) sequence. The data stem from a study of blood T cell repertoires in COVID-19. Germline V gene data show CDR1 as SQVTM and CDR2 as ANQGSEA. V was shortened by 4 bases and J by 10 bases, with 11 bases between the two germline ends. The CDR3 covers 11 residues. The repertoire was sequenced with immunoSEQ multiplex PCR; TCRdb's copy has only in-frame clones and lacks some. The sample has roughly 51,000 clones, around 87% seen once. This sequence was found in a man aged 45 to 65 with active COVID-19. The chain links TRBV29-1 to TRBJ2-1; no firm D call. Sequencing was done on a sample of peripheral blood. The CDR3 region has the DNA TGCAGCGTTGTCCGCGTACCAGAGCAGTTCTTC. This translates into CSVVRVPEQFF.